This T cell receptor beta chain was obtained from a study of PD-L1 blockade in urothelial cancer. Whole-study context: It was around 2014 that patients started atezolizumab at 1,200 mg intravenously every 3 weeks.

This CDR3 region has 15 residues. V shed 4 bases and J 4 bases; nucleotides not matched to a gene: 5. The V gene's germline CDR1 is SGHRS and CDR2 YFSETQ. Study results and caveats: Pretreatment peripheral blood TCR clonality that fell below the median predicted better survival among the patients studied.

Using immunoSEQ multiplex PCR, the repertoire was profiled, and TCRdb retains in-frame clones only, with some absent. This table has 45,000 to 70,000 clones, over 75% appearing once. Documented time point: pretreatment peripheral blood. Points on this clone: Its antigen remains unidentified.

This chain links TRBV5-1 with TRBJ2-7, with TRBD2 matching over 13 bases. The sequence came from a man in his 70s with urothelial cancer. The sample was PBMCs, taken around atezolizumab (anti-PD-L1) treatment. DNA for the CDR3: TGCGCCAGCAGCCCAGGGACTAGCGGGATATACGAGCAGTACTTC. It codes for CASSPGTSGIYEQYF.